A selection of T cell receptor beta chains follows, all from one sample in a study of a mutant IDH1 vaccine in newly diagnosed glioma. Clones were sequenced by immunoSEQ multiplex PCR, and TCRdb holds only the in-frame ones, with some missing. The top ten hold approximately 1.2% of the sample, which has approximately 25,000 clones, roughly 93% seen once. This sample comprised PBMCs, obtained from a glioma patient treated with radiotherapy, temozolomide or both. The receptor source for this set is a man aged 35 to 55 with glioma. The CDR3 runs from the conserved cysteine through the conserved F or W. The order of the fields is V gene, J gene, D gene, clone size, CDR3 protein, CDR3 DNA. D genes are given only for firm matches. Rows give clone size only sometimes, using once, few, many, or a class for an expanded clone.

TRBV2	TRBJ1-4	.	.	CASSEALRGPNEKLFF	TGTGCCAGCAGTGAAGCGCTTCGGGGTCCCAATGAAAAACTGTTTTTT
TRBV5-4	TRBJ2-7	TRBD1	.	CASSPGTGSYEQYF	TGTGCCAGCAGCCCAGGGACAGGGTCCTACGAGCAGTACTTC
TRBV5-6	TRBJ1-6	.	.	CASSRLTSPLHF	TGTGCCAGCAGCCGCCTAACCTCACCCCTCCACTTT
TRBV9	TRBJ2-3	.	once	CASSQTLAQFTDTQYF	TGTGCCAGCAGCCAAACCCTAGCACAGTTTACAGATACGCAGTATTTT
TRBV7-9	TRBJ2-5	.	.	CASSFRETQYF	TGTGCCAGCAGCTTCCGTGAGACCCAGTACTTC
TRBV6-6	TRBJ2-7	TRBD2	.	CASSKRAGTSDYEQYF	TGTGCCAGCAGTAAACGCGCCGGGACTAGCGACTACGAGCAGTACTTC
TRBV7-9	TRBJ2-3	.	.	CASSLEVRSMDTQYF	TGTGCCAGCAGCTTAGAGGTTAGGTCGATGGATACGCAGTATTTT
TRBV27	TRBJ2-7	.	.	CASSSFPSYEQYF	TGTGCCAGCAGTTCTTTCCCATCCTACGAGCAGTACTTC
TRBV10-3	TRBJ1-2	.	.	CAISEGAGTQSGGYTF	TGTGCCATCAGTGAGGGCGCAGGGACGCAAAGTGGGGGCTACACCTTC
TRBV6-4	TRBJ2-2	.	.	CASQVGRANTGELFF	TGTGCCAGCCAGGTAGGCCGCGCGAACACCGGGGAGCTGTTTTTT
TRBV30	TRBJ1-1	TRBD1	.	CAWSSGGMNTEAFF	TGTGCCTGGAGCTCAGGGGGGATGAACACTGAAGCTTTCTTT
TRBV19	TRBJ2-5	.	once	CASSTTTPSQETQYF	TGTGCCAGTAGTACCACTACACCCAGCCAAGAGACCCAGTACTTC
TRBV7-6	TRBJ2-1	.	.	CASSSLPGVSNEQFF	TGTGCCAGCAGCTCCCTCCCGGGAGTCTCCAATGAGCAGTTCTTC
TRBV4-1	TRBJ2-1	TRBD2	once	CASSLGLAVSYNEQFF	TGCGCCAGCAGCCTGGGACTAGCGGTTTCCTACAATGAGCAGTTCTTC
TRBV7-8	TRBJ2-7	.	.	CASSSKDPIYEQYF	TGTGCCAGCAGCTCAAAGGACCCGATCTACGAGCAGTACTTC
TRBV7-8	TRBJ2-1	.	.	CASSFSIGGQDNEQFF	TGTGCCAGCAGCTTTTCCATCGGAGGTCAAGACAATGAGCAGTTCTTC
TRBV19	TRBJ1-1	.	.	CASKTEAFF	TGTGCCAGTAAGACTGAAGCTTTCTTT
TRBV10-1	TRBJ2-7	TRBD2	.	CASSEFPREHSYEQYF	TGCGCCAGCAGTGAGTTTCCGCGGGAGCACTCCTACGAGCAGTACTTC
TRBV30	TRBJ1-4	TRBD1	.	CAWKTGGRAQKLFF	TGTGCCTGGAAAACAGGGGGACGGGCTCAAAAACTGTTTTTT
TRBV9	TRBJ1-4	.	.	CASSVGGVGEKLFF	TGTGCCAGCAGCGTAGGCGGGGTGGGTGAAAAACTGTTTTTT
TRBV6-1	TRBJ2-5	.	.	CASSTGFGETQYF	TGTGCCAGCAGTACAGGGTTTGGAGAGACCCAGTACTTC
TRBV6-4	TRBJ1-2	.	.	CASSDSAGASRYTF	TGTGCCAGCAGTGACTCCGCGGGGGCCTCACGCTACACCTTC
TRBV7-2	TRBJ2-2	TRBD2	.	CARGKRRETNTGELFF	TGTGCCAGGGGAAAAAGGCGGGAGACCAACACCGGGGAGCTGTTTTTT
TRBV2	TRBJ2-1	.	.	CASRAYNEQFF	TGTGCCAGCAGGGCTTACAATGAGCAGTTCTTC
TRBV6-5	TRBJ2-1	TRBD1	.	CASSYQTGAGPNEQFF	TGTGCCAGCAGTTACCAAACAGGGGCGGGCCCGAATGAGCAGTTCTTC
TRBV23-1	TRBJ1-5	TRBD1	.	CASIKRGQGERYSNQPQHF	TGCGCCAGCATAAAACGTGGACAGGGGGAACGGTATAGCAATCAGCCCCAGCATTTT
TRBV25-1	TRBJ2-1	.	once	CASSDPGSSYNEQFF	TGTGCCAGCAGTGATCCCGGGAGCTCCTACAATGAGCAGTTCTTC
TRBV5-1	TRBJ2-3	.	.	CASSSQGGRDTQYF	TGCGCCAGCAGCTCACAGGGTGGTAGAGATACGCAGTATTTT
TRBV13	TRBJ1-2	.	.	CASSLAADNYGYTF	TGTGCCAGCAGCTTAGCAGCAGATAACTATGGCTACACCTTC
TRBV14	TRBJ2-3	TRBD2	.	CASSQELAGRFTDTQYF	TGTGCCAGCAGCCAAGAACTAGCGGGGAGATTCACAGATACGCAGTATTTT
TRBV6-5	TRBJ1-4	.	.	CASSQMSGTHEKLFF	TGTGCCAGCAGCCAAATGTCCGGGACTCATGAAAAACTGTTTTTT
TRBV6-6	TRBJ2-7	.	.	CAASPGGKLSYEQYF	TGTGCCGCTAGCCCCGGGGGCAAGTTATCCTACGAGCAGTACTTC
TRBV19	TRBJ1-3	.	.	CASAGFGNTIYF	TGTGCCAGTGCGGGCTTTGGAAACACCATATATTTT
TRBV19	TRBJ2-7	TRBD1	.	CASRKTGVYEQYF	TGTGCCAGTAGGAAGACAGGGGTCTACGAGCAGTACTTC
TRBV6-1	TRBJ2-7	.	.	CASSEVGNSYEQYF	TGTGCCAGCAGTGAAGTAGGCAACAGCTACGAGCAGTACTTC
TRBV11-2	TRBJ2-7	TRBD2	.	CASSFGGGYEQYF	TGTGCCAGCAGCTTTGGCGGGGGCTACGAGCAGTACTTC
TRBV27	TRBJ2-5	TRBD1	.	CASSTSGGAETQYF	TGTGCCAGCAGTACCTCAGGGGGCGCAGAGACCCAGTACTTC
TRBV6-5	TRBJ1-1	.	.	CASSYSNPGRNTEAFF	TGTGCCAGCAGTTACTCGAATCCGGGAAGAAACACTGAAGCTTTCTTT
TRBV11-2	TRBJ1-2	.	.	CASSPGLGPNYGYTF	TGTGCCAGCAGCCCAGGGTTAGGTCCTAACTATGGCTACACCTTC
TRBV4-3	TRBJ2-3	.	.	CASSAGTSTDTQYF	TGCGCCAGCAGTGCCGGGACTAGCACAGATACGCAGTATTTT
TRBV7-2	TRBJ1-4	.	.	CASSPGPNEKLFF	TGTGCCAGCAGCCCGGGTCCAAATGAAAAACTGTTTTTT
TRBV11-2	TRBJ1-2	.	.	CASSLGVTRVGYGYTF	TGTGCCAGCAGCTTAGGTGTTACCAGGGTTGGCTATGGCTACACCTTC
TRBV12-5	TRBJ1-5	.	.	CASGWPRSEGNQPQHF	TGTGCTAGTGGTTGGCCACGGTCCGAGGGCAATCAGCCCCAGCATTTT
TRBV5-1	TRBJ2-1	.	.	CASSFLGVPEQFF	TGCGCCAGCAGCTTTTTGGGAGTTCCTGAGCAGTTCTTC
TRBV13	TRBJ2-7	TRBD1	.	CASSLGGQGYEQYF	TGTGCCAGCAGCCTAGGTGGACAGGGCTACGAGCAGTACTTC
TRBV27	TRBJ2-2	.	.	CASRTLGGRNTGELFF	TGTGCCAGCCGAACCCTGGGGGGGCGTAACACCGGGGAGCTGTTTTTT
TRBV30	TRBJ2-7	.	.	CAWSIMSAEQYF	TGTGCCTGGAGCATAATGAGCGCGGAGCAGTACTTC
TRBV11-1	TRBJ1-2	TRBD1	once	CASSDRGLHGYTF	TGTGCCAGCAGCGACAGGGGGCTACATGGCTACACCTTC
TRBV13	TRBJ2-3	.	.	CASSQGTSPLPDTQYF	TGTGCCAGCAGCCAGGGGACTTCTCCCCTACCAGATACGCAGTATTTT
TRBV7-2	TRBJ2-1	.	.	CASSLRGLSEQFF	TGTGCCAGCAGCTTGAGGGGATTGAGTGAGCAGTTCTTC
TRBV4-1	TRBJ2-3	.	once	CASSQGPGVVDTQYF	TGCGCCAGCAGCCAAGGCCCAGGGGTTGTGGATACGCAGTATTTT
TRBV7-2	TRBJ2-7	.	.	CASSLGTSTYEQYF	TGTGCCAGCAGCCTAGGGACTTCAACCTACGAGCAGTACTTC
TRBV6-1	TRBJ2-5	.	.	CASSETLGTQYF	TGTGCCAGCAGTGAAACCCTCGGAACCCAGTACTTC
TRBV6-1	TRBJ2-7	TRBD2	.	CASTLAGAAYEQYF	TGTGCCAGCACCCTAGCGGGAGCGGCCTACGAGCAGTACTTC
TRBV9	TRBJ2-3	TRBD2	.	CASSVDPGLGVTDTQYF	TGTGCCAGCAGCGTAGACCCGGGACTAGGGGTGACAGATACGCAGTATTTT